Listed below are T cell receptor beta chains from one sample, sequenced in a study of shared clonotypes between healthy human individuals. Here immunoSEQ multiplex PCR was the method, and the copy in TCRdb shows in-frame clones only, minus some. The profile shows under 1,100,000 clones, around 74% of them singletons. Sequenced sample: memory CD4+ T cells sorted from blood. The source of these receptors is a young man in good health. Both conserved end residues are part of each CDR3. The D gene is left open where the match is weak. Rows give clone size only sometimes, using once, few, many, or a class for an expanded clone.

d_gene	abundance	v_gene	len	j_gene	CDR3nt	CDR3aa
TRBD2	NA	TRBV29-1	12	TRBJ2-1	TGCAGCGTTGTATCTGGGAGGGTCGAGCAGTTCTTC	CSVVSGRVEQFF
NA	NA	TRBV19	14	TRBJ1-5	TGTGCCAGTAGTATAAATTCCCGGGCAGCGCCCCAGCATTTT	CASSINSRAAPQHF
TRBD1	once	TRBV10-2	13	TRBJ1-4	TGCGCCAGCGGAGACAGGGATAATGAAAAACTGTTTTTT	CASGDRDNEKLFF
NA	NA	TRBV7-9	14	TRBJ1-5	TGTGCCAGCAGCTTCACAGGGAAAGATCAGCCCCAGCATTTT	CASSFTGKDQPQHF
TRBD1	NA	TRBV6-6	14	TRBJ1-4	TGTGCCAGCAGGTGGACAGGGAATGGAGAAAAACTGTTTTTT	CASRWTGNGEKLFF
TRBD2	NA	TRBV6-8	16	TRBJ2-1	TGTGCCAGCAGACAAAGCGGGGGGAGCTCCTACAATGAGCAGTTCTTC	CASRQSGGSSYNEQFF
NA	NA	TRBV4-3	14	TRBJ1-1	TGCGCCAGCAGCCATACAGGGTCGAACACTGAAGCTTTCTTT	CASSHTGSNTEAFF
TRBD2	many	TRBV2	18	TRBJ2-1	TGTGCCAGCACCACCTTGGAAGACTGGCGGGAGAACTACAATGAGCAGTTCTTC	CASTTLEDWRENYNEQFF
NA	few	TRBV11-2	13	TRBJ1-1	TGTGCCAGCAGCTTAGGGGAAAGGACTGAAGCTTTCTTT	CASSLGERTEAFF
TRBD2	NA	TRBV10-2	16	TRBJ2-7	TGCGCCAGCAGCCCCGGGGGGACTAGTCTTCTTTACGAGCAGTACTTC	CASSPGGTSLLYEQYF
NA	few	TRBV7-2	15	TRBJ2-7	TGTGCCAGCAGCTTATCTCCAGGGCCCCCCTACGAGCAGTACTTC	CASSLSPGPPYEQYF